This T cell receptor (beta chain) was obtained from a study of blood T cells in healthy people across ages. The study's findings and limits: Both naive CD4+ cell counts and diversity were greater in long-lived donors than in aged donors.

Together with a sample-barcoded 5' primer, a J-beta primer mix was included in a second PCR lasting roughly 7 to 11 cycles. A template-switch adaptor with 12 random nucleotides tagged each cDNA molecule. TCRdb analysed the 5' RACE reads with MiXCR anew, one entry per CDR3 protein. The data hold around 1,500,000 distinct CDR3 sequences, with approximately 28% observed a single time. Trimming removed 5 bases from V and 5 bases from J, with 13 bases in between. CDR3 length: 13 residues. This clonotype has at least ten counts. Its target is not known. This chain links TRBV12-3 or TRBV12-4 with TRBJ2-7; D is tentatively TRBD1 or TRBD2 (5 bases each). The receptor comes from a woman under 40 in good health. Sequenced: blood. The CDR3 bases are TGTGCCAGCAGTGACCCGCAGGGAGACGAGCAGTACTTC. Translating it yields CASSDPQGDEQYF.